A single T cell receptor (beta chain) is shown here with its context. Which antigen it targets is not known. No base qualities exist here, and no much larger clone lies one base off it. Unmatched junction bases come to 4, with V trimmed by 2 bases and J by 7 bases. The CDR3 contains 13 residues, cysteine and phenylalanine counted. The kept DNA is CDR3 alone, 39 bases in frame from the first base. Based on the germline V gene, the CDR1 and CDR2 sequences are LGHNT and FRNRAP. These data come from a study of brain T cells in children with intractable seizures (dated by TCRdb to about 2021). About the study as a whole: A NanoString immunology panel was first used to screen resected brain tissue from some 51 pediatric epilepsy surgery cases for immune gene transcripts. Among the 12 selected surgery cases, pre-surgery blood was additionally sequenced for eight, leaving four cases with brain tissue only. Broad study findings and their caveats: Viral specificity was inferred solely from CDR3 sequence similarity, and the HCMV serostatus of the patients was not known. Because sequencing depth was different between pre-surgery and post-surgery blood, clones absent from the pre-surgery sample may reflect undersampling. Both public and private clones were found among the top 50 brain clonotypes, and the most abundant public CDR3 in each case closely resembled known HCMV, EBV or influenza A epitope-specific CDR3s.

What this sample's time point label stands for: resected brain tissue, or blood drawn just prior to surgery. The surgery cases that showed the highest brain T cell transcript signatures were chosen for TCR beta chain sequencing of brain tissue, and of blood when it was available. Before surgery, patients had received at least one anti-epileptic drug. The TCR-sequenced patients were children whose drug-resistant epilepsy was caused by tuberous sclerosis complex, focal cortical dysplasia, Rasmussen encephalitis or hemimegalencephaly. The brain samples were frozen blocks of fresh involved tissue resected during epilepsy surgery. The Monarch genomic DNA purification kit was used to extract bulk genomic DNA from unsorted brain tissue and from whole blood. The immunoSEQ assay was used to generate TCR beta chain sequences from genomic DNA. Regarding the original processing steps: Any CDR3 sequence that did not begin with the conserved framework cysteine at position 104 was removed by hand. Clonality was calculated as one minus the normalized Shannon's Diversity Index, with values ranging from 0 (maximal diversity) to 1 (oligoclonal). To check whether a given CDR3 had different frequencies in two samples, for example brain versus blood, chi-squared comparison-of-proportions tests were used. Public clonotypes were identified through searches of immuneACCESS, and similarity to known antiviral clonotypes was evaluated with the VDJdb browser. As stored in TCRdb, this immuneACCESS dataset retains in-frame rearrangements with V and J assigned. A fraction of the clones does not appear; measured against another copy, unresolved V genes explain less than half of the discrepancy, and the remainder lacks a known reason. The D gene and trimming were derived from the DNA, and the V and J assignments and clone size from that table. A total of about 5,200 clones appear in this sample, just over 90% of them only once. The ten largest account for approximately 2% of the sample.

The receptor was isolated from a boy less than two years old with focal cortical dysplasia and intractable seizures. This material consisted of resected brain tissue, taken at surgery. The sequence joins TRBV12-5 to TRBJ2-7; TRBD1 matches 8 bases in the middle. The CDR3 here reads CASGLQGAGEQYF. The nucleotides read TGTGCTAGTGGTTTGCAGGGGGCCGGTGAGCAGTACTTC. The variable domain in full, with residues beyond the CDR3 obtained from the reference TRBV12-5 and TRBJ2-7 genes, is DARVTQTPRHKVTEMGQEVTMRCQPILGHNTVFWYRQTMMQGLELLAYFRNRAPLDDSGMPKDRFSAEMPDATLATLKIQPSEPRDSAVYFCASGLQGAGEQYFGPGTRLTVT.